The 21 T cell receptor beta chains reported below all come from one sample, sequenced in a study of blood T cell repertoires in COVID-19. Using immunoSEQ multiplex PCR, the repertoire was profiled, and TCRdb retains in-frame clones only, with some absent. The sample includes about 210,000 clones, 80% of them seen just once. The specimen was PBMCs or T cells enriched from blood (not recorded which). The receptors were sampled from a man aged 25 to 45 with acute COVID-19.

DNA for the CDR3: TGTGCCAGCAGCGTAGACGGGTCTAGCACTGAAGCTTTCTTT. Its protein is CASSVDGSSTEAFF. This chain connects TRBV9 to TRBJ1-1; D gene ambiguous. V was clipped by 0 bases and J by 4 bases, with 10 bases between them. The V gene's germline CDR1 is SGDLS and CDR2 YYNGEE. CDR3 size: 14 residues.

This clone was found a few times. The V gene is TRBV5-6, the J gene TRBJ1-4, with D possibly TRBD1 on 6 matching bases. The V gene lost 4 bases and the J gene lost 2 bases, with 9 bases spanning the gap. This CDR3 comprises 14 residues. CDR1 SGHDT and CDR2 YYEEEE come from the germline V gene. CDR3 region: CASSRDRTNEKLFF. The CDR3 coding sequence is TGTGCCAGCAGCCGAGACAGGACTAATGAAAAACTGTTTTTT.

The CDR3 region has the DNA TGTGCCATCAGAACTTCCCAGTCCCGGGACAGGGTTGAGAGCTCTGGGGCCAACGTCCTGACTTTC. Translation gives CAIRTSQSRDRVESSGANVLTF. This rearrangement joins TRBV10-3 to TRBJ2-6; TRBD1 aligns across 9 bases. This CDR3 is 22 amino acids long. Germline V gene lookup returns CDR1 ENHRY and CDR2 SYGVKD. V was pared by 6 bases and J by 0 bases, with 21 bases of the junction left unmatched.

The chain couples TRBV6-5 to TRBJ2-3; D might be TRBD2 (5 bases). The germline V gene encodes CDR1 MNHEY and CDR2 SVGAGI. This CDR3 is built from 15 residues. V was shortened by 5 bases and J by 4 bases, with 16 bases between the two germline ends. Here the CDR3 DNA reads TGTGCCAGCAGTCGGCAGCGGATAAACTCAGATACGCAGTATTTT. Translated, it gives CASSRQRINSDTQYF.

V usage is TRBV7-2 and J usage is TRBJ2-3; TRBD2 aligns across 11 bases. Germline V gene sequence: CDR1 SGHTA, CDR2 FQGNSA. The V gene end was trimmed by 3 bases and the J gene end by 5 bases; junction bases not matched to a gene: 10. CDR3 length: 17 residues. CDR3 amino acids: CASSFDLAGGRRDTQYF. The DNA of the CDR3 is TGTGCCAGCAGCTTTGACCTAGCGGGGGGCCGAAGAGATACGCAGTATTTT.

This clone appeared once. The chain is built from TRBV9 and TRBJ1-2; 8 bases agree with TRBD1. The CDR3 has 15 amino acids. Germline assignment: CDR1 SGDLS and CDR2 YYNGEE. The V gene end was trimmed by 0 bases and the J gene end by 2 bases; junction bases not matched to a gene: 3. The CDR3 region is CASSVVPGGNYGYTF. The CDR3 DNA reads TGTGCCAGCAGCGTAGTGCCAGGGGGCAACTATGGCTACACCTTC.

The chain has TRBV14 and TRBJ1-2; maybe TRBD1 (5 bases). Germline CDR1 reads SGHDN; CDR2 reads FVKESK. The V and J ends lost 0 bases and 4 bases respectively, with 9 bases between them. This CDR3 region has 14 residues. CDR3 sequence (DNA): TGTGCCAGCAGCCAAGACGACAGCCTCTATGGCTACACCTTC. Encoded protein: CASSQDDSLYGYTF.

The rearrangement joins TRBV5-5 to TRBJ1-4, with D perhaps matching TRBD1 (5 bases). CDR1 is SGHKS and CDR2 is YYEKEE in the germline V gene (reference sequence). The CDR3 consists of 17 residues. V lost 1 base and J lost 0, with 13 bases in between. The CDR3: CASSLRQLSATNEKLFF. The CDR3 coding sequence is TGTGCCAGCAGCTTGAGACAGCTATCCGCAACTAATGAAAAACTGTTTTTT.

The rearrangement joins TRBV10-3 to TRBJ1-1, with 7 bases that match TRBD1. CDR1 is ENHRY and CDR2 is SYGVKD in the germline V gene. The V segment lost 3 bases and the J segment 0 bases; nucleotides outside the gene matches: 4. The CDR3 spans 15 residues. The chain's CDR3 is CAISEQGSMNTEAFF. CDR3 sequence (DNA): TGTGCCATCAGTGAACAGGGGTCCATGAACACTGAAGCTTTCTTT.

In DNA form, the CDR3 reads TGTGCCTGGAGTATGGACAACACCTACGAGCAGTACTTC. Translating gives CAWSMDNTYEQYF. V and J are TRBV30 and TRBJ2-7; perhaps TRBD1 as D (5 bases). Germline CDR1 is GTSNPN and CDR2 is SVGIG (reference sequence). The V gene lost 2 bases and the J gene lost 2 bases, with 10 bases spanning the gap. The CDR3 spans 13 residues.

The chain links TRBV5-5 to TRBJ1-5; TRBD1 is a possible D gene (6 bases). CDR3 length: 15 residues. Germline V gives CDR1 SGHKS, CDR2 YYEKEE (reference sequence). V gave up 0 bases and J gave up 4 bases, with 11 bases separating them. CDR3 sequence reads: CASSLGHTGNQPQHF. The CDR3 nucleotides are TGTGCCAGCAGCTTGGGCCATACAGGGAATCAGCCCCAGCATTTT.

The rearrangement uses TRBV5-1 and TRBJ2-1; TRBD1 aligns across 7 bases. Germline V lookup: CDR1 SGHRS, CDR2 YFSETQ. This CDR3 comprises 15 residues. Trimming cost V 6 bases and J 5 bases; bases outside gene matches: 11. The chain's CDR3 is CASTLGAGGNNEQFF. In DNA form, the CDR3 reads TGCGCCAGCACCCTCGGGGCAGGGGGTAACAATGAGCAGTTCTTC.

This rearrangement joins TRBV27 to TRBJ1-1; D remains ambiguous. Trimming pared 2 bases from V and 1 base from J, leaving 5 bases between. Per germline, CDR1 MNHEY and CDR2 SMNVEV (reference sequence). This CDR3 has 13 residues. CDR3 protein: CASSLGRNTEAFF. The CDR3 nucleotides read TGTGCCAGCAGTTTAGGCCGGAACACTGAAGCTTTCTTT.

The rearrangement links TRBV10-3 to TRBJ2-1; 7 bases align to TRBD2. The CDR3 runs 13 residues. Germline V lookup: CDR1 ENHRY, CDR2 SYGVKD. The V and J ends lost 6 bases and 7 bases, in that order; junction bases with no gene match: 6. The CDR3 sequence is CAIRWGGGNEQFF. Written as DNA, the CDR3 is TGTGCCATCAGGTGGGGCGGGGGTAATGAGCAGTTCTTC.

This chain joins TRBV28 and TRBJ1-2; D uncertain. Germline CDR1 and CDR2: MDHEN and SYDVKM. V lost 3 bases, J lost 4 bases, and 9 bases lay in between. The CDR3 extends over 13 amino acids. The CDR3 reads CASSFKTIYGYTF. The CDR3 coding sequence is TGTGCCAGCAGTTTTAAGACAATCTATGGCTACACCTTC.

This sequence joins TRBV5-1 and TRBJ2-1; D not certain. Trimming cost V 1 base and J 0 bases, with 8 bases left between them. The length of the CDR3 is 15 residues. Germline lookup yields CDR1 SGHRS and CDR2 YFSETQ. This chain's CDR3 is CASSLTIFSYNEQFF. CDR3 nucleotides: TGCGCCAGCAGCTTGACAATTTTCTCCTACAATGAGCAGTTCTTC.

The rearrangement links TRBV10-3 to TRBJ1-2, with D possibly TRBD1 on 6 matching bases. CDR1 and CDR2 (germline): ENHRY, SYGVKD. This CDR3 region has 16 residues. V was cut by 3 bases and J by 4 bases, with 18 bases left in between. Here the CDR3 reads CAISDMGQPEGYGYTF. CDR3 bases: TGTGCCATCAGTGACATGGGACAACCGGAAGGCTATGGCTACACCTTC.

As to this clone: At the DNA level, this CDR3 is encoded by other sequences in the same sample as well. The chain recombines TRBV18 with TRBJ1-1; D might be TRBD1 (5 bases). Trimming removed 2 bases from V and 0 bases from J, with 7 bases in between. This CDR3 spans 14 amino acids. Germline V gene sequence: CDR1 KGHSH, CDR2 LQKENI. The CDR3 nucleotides are TGTGCCAGCTCACCAGCGGGGGTGAACACTGAAGCTTTCTTT. Protein product: CASSPAGVNTEAFF.

The chain recombines TRBV11-2 with TRBJ2-4; 12 bases align to TRBD2. From germline, CDR1 is SGHAT and CDR2 FQNNGV. CDR3 size: 14 residues. The junction had 3 bases not matched to a gene; V was cut back by 4 bases and J by 8 bases. The CDR3 here is CASSSTSGGDIQYF. For the CDR3, the DNA is TGTGCCAGCAGCTCGACTAGCGGGGGCGACATTCAGTACTTC. The whole variable domain, remainder taken from reference TRBV11-2 and TRBJ2-4, is EAGVAQSPRYKIIEKRQSVAFWCNPISGHATLYWYQQILGQGPKLLIQFQNNGVVDDSQLPKDRFSAERLKGVDSTLKIQPAKLEDSAVYLCASSSTSGGDIQYFGAGTRLSVL.

The chain employs TRBV7-2 and TRBJ1-1, with D unclear. There are 13 residues in the CDR3. Trimming shortened V by 2 bases and J by 2 bases, and 6 bases separated the two germline ends. From germline, CDR1 is SGHTA and CDR2 FQGNSA. This CDR3 reads CASSLTGNTEAFF. CDR3 DNA: TGTGCCAGCAGCTTAACGGGAAACACTGAAGCTTTCTTT.

The J gene is TRBJ1-1, the V gene TRBV28; D gene ambiguous. Trimming shortened V by 11 bases and J by 5 bases, and 15 bases separated the two germline ends. This CDR3 is 12 amino acids long. CDR1 is MDHEN, CDR2 SYDVKM, per germline. CDR3 bases: TGTGCCTGTAAGCGGGGTCGGACTGAAGCTTTCTTT. As protein: CACKRGRTEAFF.